This T cell receptor (beta chain) was captured in a study of cytomegalovirus exposure and HLA in healthy donors. Looking at the study overall: A previous analysis identified 95 million to 120 million unique TCR beta sequences derived from about 180 million T cells.

Study-level points and caveats: It was in a later analysis that TCR association rates were seen to vary by HLA locus, highest for DRB1 and lowest for HLA-C.

Both 60 Vbeta primers and 13 Jbeta primers went into the PCR. Profiling relied on immunoSEQ multiplex PCR, and the TCRdb table lists in-frame clones only, not all of them. The table shows roughly 180,000 clones, with 76% occurring only once. With regard to this clone: The antigen is not known.

This CDR3 has 19 amino acids. V was shortened by 0 bases and J by 4 bases, with 22 bases between the two germline ends. Germline CDR1 and CDR2: LGHNA and YSLEER. This receptor was taken from a female donor in good health and CMV-seronegative. Sequenced sample: PBMCs. V gene TRBV4-3 combines with J gene TRBJ2-1; tentative D call: TRBD2 (6 bases). The CDR3 nucleotides read TGCGCCAGCAGCCAAGATCCGGGCGGGACCCCCTCCCATTACAATGAGCAGTTCTTC. Translated: CASSQDPGGTPSHYNEQFF.